The 24 T cell receptor beta chains listed next were all sequenced from one sample in a study of cytomegalovirus exposure and HLA in healthy donors. 13 Jbeta primers and 60 Vbeta primers were used for the PCR. Clones were sequenced by immunoSEQ multiplex PCR, and TCRdb holds only the in-frame ones, with some missing. The sample records tens of thousands of clones, approximately 77% being singletons. The sample taken for sequencing was PBMCs. These receptors were collected from a middle-aged woman in good health and CMV-seropositive.

The chain combines TRBV10-3 with TRBJ2-7; 11 nucleotides align to TRBD2. Per the germline V gene, CDR1 is ENHRY and CDR2 is SYGVKD. J was trimmed by 5 bases and V by 9 bases; bases with no gene match: 6. This CDR3 comprises 13 residues. The CDR3 sequence is CAITSGSSHEQYF. The CDR3 DNA sequence: TGTGCCATTACTAGCGGGAGTTCCCACGAGCAGTACTTC.

This clone appeared a single time. The chain uses TRBV30 and TRBJ1-4; TRBD1 matches 8 bases. This CDR3 is built from 13 residues. Trimming cost V 5 bases and J 6 bases; bases outside gene matches: 5. The germline gives CDR1 GTSNPN, CDR2 SVGIG (reference sequence). CDR3 in amino acids: CAWGRGQDEKLFF. The CDR3 coding sequence is TGTGCCTGGGGCAGGGGGCAGGATGAAAAACTGTTTTTT.

The chain has TRBV7-9 and TRBJ1-2; TRBD1 aligns across 10 bases. The CDR3 runs to 14 residues. Germline CDR1 is SEHNR and CDR2 is FQNEAQ (reference sequence). Trimming cost V 3 bases and J 8 bases; bases outside gene matches: 6. CDR3 nucleotide sequence: TGTGCCAGCAGCTTGACAGGGGGCGGAGGAGGCTACACCTTC. Its protein product is CASSLTGGGGGYTF.

Only one count was recorded for this clone. The genes are TRBV4-2 and TRBJ1-2, with D possibly matching TRBD1 (6 bases). This CDR3 contains 15 residues. Looked up from germline, CDR1 is LGHNA and CDR2 is YNFKEQ. Trimming removed 0 bases at V and 2 bases at J, with 10 bases between. Written as DNA, the CDR3 is TGTGCCAGCAGCCAAGACCAGGGGTGGAACTATGGCTACACCTTC. It is translated as CASSQDQGWNYGYTF.

This chain links TRBV18 with TRBJ2-3, with TRBD2 matching 15 bases. V shed 3 bases and J 6 bases; nucleotides not matched to a gene: 4. CDR3 length: 16 amino acids. Looked up from germline, CDR1 is KGHSH and CDR2 is LQKENI. The CDR3 region has the DNA TGTGCCAGCTCACCCGGACTAGCGGGGGGGTTGGATACGCAGTATTTT. Encoded protein: CASSPGLAGGLDTQYF.

This chain uses TRBV6-5 with TRBJ1-3, with 7 bases fitting TRBD1. Germline loops: CDR1 MNHEY, CDR2 SVGAGI. CDR3 length equals 16 residues. Trimming at V came to 4 bases and at J to 3 bases, leaving 9 bases not matched to a gene. This CDR3 reads CASSSPDRLYGNTIYF. CDR3 nucleotides: TGTGCCAGCAGTTCCCCGGACAGGTTATATGGAAACACCATATATTTT.

In its sample, this clone was seen a few times. This chain links TRBV30 with TRBJ2-5; 10 positions agree with TRBD2. J gave up 7 bases and V 0 bases, and 11 bases lay outside the gene matches. From germline, CDR1 is GTSNPN and CDR2 SVGIG (reference sequence). The length of the CDR3 is 16 residues. CDR3 nucleotides: TGTGCCTGGAGTGTACAAGCGGGGGGGCCCCGGGGGACCCAGTACTTC. Translated, it gives CAWSVQAGGPRGTQYF.

The V call is TRBV2, the J call TRBJ2-3, with D perhaps TRBD1 (5 bases). Deletions cut 1 base from V and 4 bases from J, with 6 bases between. Germline V lookup: CDR1 SNHLY, CDR2 FYNNEI. The CDR3 spans 13 residues. CDR3 nucleotide sequence: TGTGCCAGCAGTGAAGAAGGGGCAGATACGCAGTATTTT. This gives the protein CASSEEGADTQYF.

This clone has only a few counts. V usage is TRBV10-3 and J usage is TRBJ2-1, with 7 bases matching TRBD2. Looked up from germline, CDR1 is ENHRY and CDR2 is SYGVKD. This CDR3 comprises 14 residues. V was clipped by 6 bases and J by 7 bases; unmatched bases: 9. The CDR3 loop reads CAIRAGTNRNEQFF. The DNA for the CDR3 is TGTGCCATCAGAGCCGGGACTAATCGTAATGAGCAGTTCTTC.

The V gene is TRBV27, the J gene TRBJ2-7; the D gene is possibly TRBD2 (6 bases). Germline loops: CDR1 MNHEY, CDR2 SMNVEV (reference sequence). This CDR3 has 16 residues. The V gene lost 5 bases and the J gene lost 2 bases, with 19 bases spanning the gap. In DNA form, the CDR3 reads TGTGCCAGCAGTCCGGGCCCCGGACTATCCGCCTACGAGCAGTACTTC. This encodes CASSPGPGLSAYEQYF.

This clone was recorded a few times. One end of the junction does not line up with germline, which may come from a read error. V usage is TRBV6-1 and J usage is TRBJ1-3, with 11 nucleotides matching TRBD1. This CDR3 spans 17 amino acids. Germline lookup yields CDR1 MNHNS and CDR2 SASEGT. This chain's CDR3 is CASNELGTGGSGNTIYF. The CDR3 DNA reads TGTGCCAGCAATGAACTGGGGACAGGGGGTTCTGGAAACACCATATATTTT.

This chain links TRBV5-1 with TRBJ2-1; 8 bases are a match to TRBD2. The CDR3 sequence is 15 residues long. The junction had 8 bases not matched to a gene; V was cut back by 4 bases and J by 5 bases. Germline V gene sequence: CDR1 SGHRS, CDR2 YFSETQ. The CDR3 nucleotides are TGCGCCAGCAGCCGGGAGGGGGAGGTCGACAATGAGCAGTTCTTC. Protein product: CASSREGEVDNEQFF.

This clone has a single count. The chain is built from TRBV5-4 and TRBJ1-1, with 10 nucleotides matching TRBD1. The CDR3 runs 16 residues. Germline CDR1 reads SGHNT; CDR2 reads YYREEE (reference sequence). V lost 4 bases to trimming and J lost 4 bases; unmatched junction nucleotides: 10. The CDR3 sequence: CASSPTGGAGFTEAFF. The CDR3 coding sequence is TGTGCCAGCAGCCCGACAGGGGGCGCCGGCTTCACTGAAGCTTTCTTT.

This clone was seen only a few times. This chain links TRBV6-6 with TRBJ2-5; D is uncertain. The DNA end favors TRBJ2-7, so the J call may be wrong. CDR3 length: 14 residues. Looked up from germline, CDR1 is MNHNY and CDR2 is SVGAGI (reference sequence). In DNA, the CDR3 is TGTGCCAGCAGTTACTCTACAGCCTCCTACGAGCAGTACTTC. Protein product: CASSYSTASYEQYF.

V gene TRBV2 combines with J gene TRBJ1-4, with D unclear. The V end was cut by 9 bases, the J end by 4 bases, with 6 bases between. The germline V gene encodes CDR1 SNHLY and CDR2 FYNNEI. The CDR3 extends over 11 amino acids. In DNA, the CDR3 is TGTGCCAGTACAGTTAATGAAAAACTGTTTTTT. Residues: CASTVNEKLFF.

V usage is TRBV10-2 and J usage is TRBJ2-6; a weak D match, TRBD1 (6 bases). Germline assignment: CDR1 WSHSY and CDR2 SAAADI. This CDR3 has 16 amino acids. V was clipped by 6 bases and J by 3 bases, with 15 bases between them. The CDR3 loop is CASSLGGVDGANVLTF. As DNA, the CDR3 is TGCGCCAGCAGCTTAGGGGGTGTCGATGGGGCCAACGTCCTGACTTTC.

The chain uses TRBV10-3 and TRBJ2-1; 13 nucleotides match TRBD2. Trimming removed 5 bases from V and 9 bases from J; junction bases left unmatched: 7. CDR1 is ENHRY and CDR2 is SYGVKD in the germline V gene. The CDR3 spans 15 residues. CDR3 in amino acids: CAISMGLAGRGEQFF. CDR3 coding DNA: TGTGCCATCAGTATGGGACTAGCGGGACGTGGTGAGCAGTTCTTC.

The rearrangement links TRBV21-1 to TRBJ1-2. TRBV21-1 is reported as a pseudogene. The CDR3 covers 17 residues. The CDR3, as DNA: TGTGCCAGCAGCAAAGGGGGAGTCTTCGGGAAGGTCTACGGCTACACCTTC. Its protein product is CASSKGGVFGKVYGYTF.

The rearrangement joins TRBV27 to TRBJ1-2; D uncertain. The CDR3 loop spans 14 amino acids. Trimming took 4 bases from V and 4 from J, leaving 13 bases between them. Germline-derived CDR1 and CDR2 are MNHEY and SMNVEV (reference sequence). CDR3 sequence: CASSSNTGVYGYTF. The CDR3 DNA is TGTGCCAGCAGTTCAAATACCGGGGTCTATGGCTACACCTTC.

This clone came up a few times. The chain links TRBV28 to TRBJ1-2; the D gene is possibly TRBD1 (5 bases). With 5 bases removed from V and 2 bases from J, the gap between germline ends came to 15 bases. CDR1 and CDR2 (germline): MDHEN, SYDVKM. The CDR3 consists of 15 residues. CDR3 loop: CASSHGGGGNYGYTF. The CDR3 region has the DNA TGTGCCAGCAGTCACGGGGGGGGAGGGAACTATGGCTACACCTTC.

This clone was counted only a few times. The V and J genes are TRBV27 and TRBJ2-1; weak D call: TRBD2 (6 bases). The CDR3 extends over 14 amino acids. Deletions cut 7 bases from V and 9 bases from J, with 19 bases between. Germline V lookup: CDR1 MNHEY, CDR2 SMNVEV (reference sequence). The CDR3 loop reads CASTTSRTRREQFF. For the CDR3, the DNA is TGTGCCAGCACGACTAGTCGAACTAGACGTGAGCAGTTCTTC.

V gene TRBV29-1 combines with J gene TRBJ2-7; D may be TRBD1 (6 bases). The CDR3 covers 11 residues. Trimming took off 5 bases at V and 1 base at J, with 6 bases between the two ends. CDR1 is SQVTM and CDR2 is ANQGSEA in the germline V gene. The CDR3 DNA reads as TGCAGCGTTAGGGGGTCCTACGAGCAGTACTTC. This gives the protein CSVRGSYEQYF.

J is TRBJ1-2 and V is TRBV19; 10 nucleotides line up with TRBD1. Germline loops: CDR1 LNHDA, CDR2 SQIVND (reference sequence). J lost 6 bases, V lost 8 bases, and 6 bases had no gene match. This CDR3 spans 13 amino acids. The CDR3 region is CASSGTGVDGYTF. The CDR3 DNA follows: TGTGCCAGTTCCGGGACAGGGGTAGATGGCTACACCTTC.

The chain uses TRBV27 and TRBJ2-3, with D unclear. V was cut by 2 bases and J by 0 bases, with 12 bases left in between. Germline V gene lookup returns CDR1 MNHEY and CDR2 SMNVEV (reference sequence). The CDR3 runs to 16 residues. The CDR3, as DNA: TGTGCCAGCAGTTTAGGAATAGCACTTAGCACAGATACGCAGTATTTT. Protein product: CASSLGIALSTDTQYF.